A selection of T cell receptor beta chains follows, all from one sample in a study of blood T cell repertoires in COVID-19. The data were produced by immunoSEQ multiplex PCR, yet TCRdb's version contains in-frame clones alone and is incomplete. Of roughly 130,000 clones in the sample, roughly 84% were seen once. The sample was PBMCs or T cells enriched from blood (not recorded which). These receptors were collected from a middle-aged man with acute COVID-19. CDR3s include the opening cysteine and the closing phenylalanine or tryptophan.

v_call cdr3_aa
TRBV5-1 CASNPGWQRIGYTF
TRBV9 CASSSRLADTQYF
TRBV28 CASSLIPSGNTYEQYF
TRBV19 CASTPGTYNEQFF
TRBV6-5 CASALENNEQFF
TRBV6-2/TRBV6-3 CASSYFPGMGTGELFF
TRBV7-9 CASSLMTGGPANEQFF
TRBV2 CASSEASGSSDTQYF
TRBV19 CASSIDRGGQETQYF
TRBV3-1/TRBV3-2 CASSQERTGQTYAGYTF
TRBV19 CASSTREIYNEQFF
TRBV27 CASSLGLPANEQFF
TRBV7-2 CASSRAPREWDTQYF
TRBV11-3 CASSPGGNYEQYF
TRBV11-2 CASSPDRAGEQYF
TRBV5-1 CASSASTGGYGAEAFF
TRBV19 CASSVVRANTGELFF
TRBV29-1 CSVDRGTTTDTQYF
TRBV27 CASSLFSGGNTGELFF
TRBV19 CASSTTLLTGGSNQPQHF
TRBV27 CASRSGQGFNQPQHF
TRBV18 CASRHPGTGGLIHTIYF
TRBV10-3 CAISESASGGAANTGELFF
TRBV7-8 CASSLGQGPAYEQYF
TRBV28 CASSTPSLGRGEDTQYF
TRBV5-5 CASSLRETSGDSYEQYF
TRBV19 CASSIDLSRTEAFF
TRBV30 CAWSYTGTGEVYGYTF